The T cell receptor beta chain described here comes from a study of cytomegalovirus exposure and HLA in healthy donors. Germline assignment: CDR1 SGDLS and CDR2 YYNGEE. V was shortened by 0 bases and J by 5 bases, with 11 bases between the two germline ends. The CDR3 loop spans 14 amino acids. PCR amplification relied on 60 Vbeta primers (plus 13 Jbeta primers). The protocol was immunoSEQ multiplex PCR, while the TCRdb copy is restricted to in-frame clones and leaves out a portion. The sample has about 120,000 clones, 77% seen once. Specimen: PBMCs. This TCR derives from a man between 18 and 29 years old in good health and CMV-seropositive. This sequence joins TRBV9 and TRBJ1-1; D perhaps matches TRBD1 (6 bases). CDR3 protein: CASSVAGANTEAFF. The CDR3 DNA reads TGTGCCAGCAGCGTAGCAGGGGCGAATACTGAAGCTTTCTTT.